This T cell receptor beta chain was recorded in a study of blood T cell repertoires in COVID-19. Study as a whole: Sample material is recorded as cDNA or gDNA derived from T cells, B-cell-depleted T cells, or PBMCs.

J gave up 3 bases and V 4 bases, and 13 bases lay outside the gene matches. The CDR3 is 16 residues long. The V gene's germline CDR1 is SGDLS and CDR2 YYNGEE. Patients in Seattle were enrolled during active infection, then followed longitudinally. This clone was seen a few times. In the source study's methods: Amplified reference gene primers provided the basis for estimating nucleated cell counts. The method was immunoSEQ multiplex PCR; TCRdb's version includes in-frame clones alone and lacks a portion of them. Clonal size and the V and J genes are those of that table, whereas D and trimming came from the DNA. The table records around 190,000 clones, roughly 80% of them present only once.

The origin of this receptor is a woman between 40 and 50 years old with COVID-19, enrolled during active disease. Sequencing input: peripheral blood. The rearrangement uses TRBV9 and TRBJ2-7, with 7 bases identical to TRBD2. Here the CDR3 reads CASSTYHTSDFYEQYF. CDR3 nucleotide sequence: TGTGCCAGCAGCACGTACCACACTAGCGATTTCTACGAGCAGTACTTC. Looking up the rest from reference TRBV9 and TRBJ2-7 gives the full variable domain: DSGVTQTPKHLITATGQRVTLRCSPRSGDLSVYWYQQSLDQGLQFLIQYYNGEERAKGNILERFSAQQFPDLHSELNLSSLELGDSALYFCASSTYHTSDFYEQYFGPGTRLTVT.